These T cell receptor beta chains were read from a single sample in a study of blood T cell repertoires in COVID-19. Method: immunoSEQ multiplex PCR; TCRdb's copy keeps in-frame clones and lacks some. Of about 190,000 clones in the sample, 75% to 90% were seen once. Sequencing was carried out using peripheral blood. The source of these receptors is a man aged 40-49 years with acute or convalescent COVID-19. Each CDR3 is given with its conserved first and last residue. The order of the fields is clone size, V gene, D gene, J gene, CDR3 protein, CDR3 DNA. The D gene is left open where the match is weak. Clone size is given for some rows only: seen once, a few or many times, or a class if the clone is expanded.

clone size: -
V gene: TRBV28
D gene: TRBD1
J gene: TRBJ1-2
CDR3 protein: CASSWTGGDYGYTF
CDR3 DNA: TGTGCCAGCAGTTGGACAGGGGGCGACTATGGCTACACCTTC

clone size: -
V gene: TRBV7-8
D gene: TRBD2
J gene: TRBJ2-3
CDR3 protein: CASSLLVAGGHSTDTQYF
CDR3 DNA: TGTGCCAGCAGCTTATTAGTGGCGGGGGGACATAGCACAGATACGCAGTATTTT

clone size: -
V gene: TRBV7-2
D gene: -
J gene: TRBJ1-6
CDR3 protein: CASSLWESSYNSPLHF
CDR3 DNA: TGTGCCAGCAGCTTATGGGAGAGCTCCTATAATTCACCCCTCCACTTT

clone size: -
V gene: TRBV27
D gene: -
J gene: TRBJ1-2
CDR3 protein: CASSLGWGASYGYTF
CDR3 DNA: TGTGCCAGCAGTTTAGGGTGGGGCGCATCCTATGGCTACACCTTC

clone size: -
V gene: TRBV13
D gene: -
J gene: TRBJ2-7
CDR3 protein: CASLNTGGYEQYF
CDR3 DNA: TGTGCCAGCTTAAACACCGGGGGCTACGAGCAGTACTTC

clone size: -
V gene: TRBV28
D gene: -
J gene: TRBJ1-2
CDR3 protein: CASTGDRYGYTF
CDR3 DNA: TGTGCCAGCACGGGAGACCGCTATGGCTACACCTTC

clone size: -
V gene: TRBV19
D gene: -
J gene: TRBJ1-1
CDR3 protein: CASSRGDNTEAFF
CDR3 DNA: TGTGCCAGTAGCCGCGGGGATAACACTGAAGCTTTCTTT

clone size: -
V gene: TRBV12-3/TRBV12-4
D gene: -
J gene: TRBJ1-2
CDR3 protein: CASSQTGPFGYTF
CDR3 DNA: TGTGCCAGCAGCCAGACAGGTCCTTTTGGCTACACCTTC

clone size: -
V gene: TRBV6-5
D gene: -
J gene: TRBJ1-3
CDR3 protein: CASTKGVSGNTIYF
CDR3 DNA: TGTGCCAGTACCAAAGGAGTTTCTGGAAACACCATATATTTT

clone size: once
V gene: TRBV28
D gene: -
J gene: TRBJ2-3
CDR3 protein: CASSYGGGPTDTQYF
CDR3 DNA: TGTGCCAGCAGTTATGGGGGGGGGCCCACAGATACGCAGTATTTT

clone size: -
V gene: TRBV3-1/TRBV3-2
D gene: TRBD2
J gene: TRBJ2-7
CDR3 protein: CASSQALWTSGVKQYF
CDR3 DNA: TGTGCCAGCAGCCAAGCCCTGTGGACTAGCGGGGTTAAGCAGTACTTC

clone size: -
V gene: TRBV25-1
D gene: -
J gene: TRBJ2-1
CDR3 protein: CASTDRGGFTEQFF
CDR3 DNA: TGTGCCAGCACCGACAGGGGAGGGTTTACTGAGCAGTTCTTC

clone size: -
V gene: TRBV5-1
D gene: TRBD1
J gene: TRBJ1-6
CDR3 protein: CASSLGDRLYNSPLHF
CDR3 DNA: TGCGCCAGCAGCTTGGGGGACAGGCTTTATAATTCACCCCTCCACTTT

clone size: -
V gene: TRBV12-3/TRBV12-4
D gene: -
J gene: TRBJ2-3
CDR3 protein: CASSSSTDTQYF
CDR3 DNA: TGTGCCAGCAGTTCTAGCACAGATACGCAGTATTTT

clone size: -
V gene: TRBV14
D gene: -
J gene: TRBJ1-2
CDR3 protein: CASSQGNTGGYTF
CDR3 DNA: TGTGCCAGCAGCCAAGGAAACACAGGGGGCTACACCTTC

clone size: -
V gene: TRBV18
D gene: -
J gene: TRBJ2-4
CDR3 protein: CASSRNGQQARYF
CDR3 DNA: TGTGCCAGCTCACGAAATGGACAGCAGGCTCGGTACTTC

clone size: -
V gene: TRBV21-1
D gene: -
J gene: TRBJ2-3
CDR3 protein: CASSKRTSGGAPSTDTQYF
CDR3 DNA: TGTGCCAGCAGCAAGAGGACTAGCGGGGGGGCCCCTAGCACAGATACGCAGTATTTT

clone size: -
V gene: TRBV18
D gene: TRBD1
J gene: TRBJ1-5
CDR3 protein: CASSAGTGADQPQHF
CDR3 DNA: TGTGCCAGCTCGGCCGGGACAGGAGCGGATCAGCCCCAGCATTTT

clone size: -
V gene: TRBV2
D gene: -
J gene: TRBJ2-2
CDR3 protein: CASRVDSSTGELFF
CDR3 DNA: TGTGCCAGCAGAGTGGACAGTAGCACCGGGGAGCTGTTTTTT

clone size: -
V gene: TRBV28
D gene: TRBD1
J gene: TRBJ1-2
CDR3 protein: CASRGTGREGYTF
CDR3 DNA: TGTGCCAGCAGGGGGACAGGGAGGGAGGGCTACACCTTC

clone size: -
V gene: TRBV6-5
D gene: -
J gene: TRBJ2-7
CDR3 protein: CASSYSKQGFSYEQYF
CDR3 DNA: TGTGCCAGCAGTTACTCGAAGCAGGGCTTTAGCTACGAGCAGTACTTC

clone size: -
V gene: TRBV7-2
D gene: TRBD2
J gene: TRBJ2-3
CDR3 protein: CASSLARTGLVADTQYF
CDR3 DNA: TGTGCCAGCAGCTTAGCACGGACGGGACTAGTAGCAGATACGCAGTATTTT

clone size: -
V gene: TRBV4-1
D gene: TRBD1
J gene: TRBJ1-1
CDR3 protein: CASSQRQGALEGTEAFF
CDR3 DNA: TGCGCCAGCAGCCAACGTCAGGGGGCACTTGAAGGCACTGAAGCTTTCTTT

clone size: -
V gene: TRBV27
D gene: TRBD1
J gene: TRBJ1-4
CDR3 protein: CASSLTRGRREKLFF
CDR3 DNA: TGTGCCAGCAGTTTAACGAGGGGGCGTAGGGAAAAACTGTTTTTT

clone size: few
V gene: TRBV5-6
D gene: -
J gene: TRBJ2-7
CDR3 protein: CASSLGAYEQYF
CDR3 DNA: TGTGCCAGCAGCTTGGGAGCCTACGAGCAGTACTTC

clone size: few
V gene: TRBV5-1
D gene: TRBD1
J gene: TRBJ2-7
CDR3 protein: CASSLGPGQGSYEQYF
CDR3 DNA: TGCGCCAGCAGCTTGGGCCCGGGACAGGGCTCTTACGAGCAGTACTTC

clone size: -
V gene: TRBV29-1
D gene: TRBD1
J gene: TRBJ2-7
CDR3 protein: CSVEDSGQGFNEQYF
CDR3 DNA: TGCAGCGTTGAAGATTCAGGACAGGGTTTCAACGAGCAGTACTTC

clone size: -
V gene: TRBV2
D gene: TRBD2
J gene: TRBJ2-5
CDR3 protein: CASSAFRGGGETQYF
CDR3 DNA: TGTGCCAGCAGTGCGTTTCGGGGGGGCGGGGAGACCCAGTACTTC

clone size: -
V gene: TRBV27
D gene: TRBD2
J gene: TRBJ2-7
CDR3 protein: CASSLGLAGREQYF
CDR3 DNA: TGTGCCAGCAGTTTGGGACTAGCAGGGCGCGAGCAGTACTTC

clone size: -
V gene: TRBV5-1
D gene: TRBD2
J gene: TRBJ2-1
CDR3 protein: CASSPGASGGYNEQFF
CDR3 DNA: TGCGCCAGCAGCCCGGGGGCTAGCGGGGGATACAATGAGCAGTTCTTC

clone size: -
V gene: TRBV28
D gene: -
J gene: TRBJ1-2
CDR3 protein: CASNPSLNYGYTF
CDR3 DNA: TGTGCCAGCAATCCATCACTCAACTATGGCTACACCTTC

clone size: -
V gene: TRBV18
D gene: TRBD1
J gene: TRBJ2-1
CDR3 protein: CASSSRTGLHEQFF
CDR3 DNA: TGTGCCAGCTCCTCCAGGACAGGGTTGCATGAGCAGTTCTTC

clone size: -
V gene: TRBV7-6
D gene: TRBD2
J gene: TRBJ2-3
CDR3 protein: CASSLEGTSGFTDTQYF
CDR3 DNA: TGTGCCAGCAGCCTCGAGGGGACTAGCGGATTCACAGATACGCAGTATTTT

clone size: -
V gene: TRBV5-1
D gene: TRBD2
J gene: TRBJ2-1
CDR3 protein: CASSVTSGGLYNEQFF
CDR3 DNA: TGCGCCAGCAGCGTGACTAGCGGGGGACTTTACAATGAGCAGTTCTTC

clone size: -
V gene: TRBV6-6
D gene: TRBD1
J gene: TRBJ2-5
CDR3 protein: CASGEQGARGETQYF
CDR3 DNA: TGTGCCAGCGGGGAACAGGGGGCTAGGGGGGAGACCCAGTACTTC

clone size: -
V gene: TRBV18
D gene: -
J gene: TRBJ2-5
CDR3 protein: CASSPVRETQYF
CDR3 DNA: TGTGCCAGCTCACCGGTCCGGGAGACCCAGTACTTC

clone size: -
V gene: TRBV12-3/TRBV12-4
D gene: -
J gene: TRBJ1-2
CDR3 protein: CASSLSVTYGYTF
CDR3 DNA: TGTGCCAGCAGCCTGAGCGTAACCTATGGCTACACCTTC

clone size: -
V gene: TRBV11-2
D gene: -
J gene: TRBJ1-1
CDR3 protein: CASSVRQFVNTEAFF
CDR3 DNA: TGTGCCAGCAGCGTCCGACAGTTCGTGAACACTGAAGCTTTCTTT

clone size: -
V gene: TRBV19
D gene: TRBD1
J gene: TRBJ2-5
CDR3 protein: CASRGTDQETQYF
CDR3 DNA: TGTGCCAGTAGAGGGACAGACCAAGAGACCCAGTACTTC

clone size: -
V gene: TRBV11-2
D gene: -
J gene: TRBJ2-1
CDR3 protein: CASSSTQGYNEQFF
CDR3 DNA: TGTGCCAGCAGCTCAACCCAGGGGTACAATGAGCAGTTCTTC

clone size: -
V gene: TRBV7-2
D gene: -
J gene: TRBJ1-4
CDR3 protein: CASSSGTFNEKLFF
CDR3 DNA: TGTGCCAGCAGCTCCGGGACATTTAATGAAAAACTGTTTTTT

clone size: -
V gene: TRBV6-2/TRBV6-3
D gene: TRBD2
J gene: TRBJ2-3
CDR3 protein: CASSPFLAGSTDTQYF
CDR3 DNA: TGTGCCAGCAGCCCCTTCCTAGCGGGCAGCACAGATACGCAGTATTTT

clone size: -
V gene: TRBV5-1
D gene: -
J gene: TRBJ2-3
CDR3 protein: CASSTVPTDTQYF
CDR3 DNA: TGCGCCAGCTCCACGGTTCCGACAGATACGCAGTATTTT

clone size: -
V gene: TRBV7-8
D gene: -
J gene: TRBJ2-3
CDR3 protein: CASSQRRGTDTQYF
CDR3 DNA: TGTGCCAGCAGCCAACGTCGCGGCACAGATACGCAGTATTTT

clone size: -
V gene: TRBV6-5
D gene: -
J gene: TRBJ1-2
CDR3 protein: CASSYSFPRGYTF
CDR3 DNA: TGTGCCAGCAGTTACTCGTTCCCCCGTGGCTACACCTTC

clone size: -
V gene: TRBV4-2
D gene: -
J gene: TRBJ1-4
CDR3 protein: CASSQEGHPVNEKLFF
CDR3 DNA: TGTGCCAGCAGCCAAGAGGGGCATCCGGTTAATGAAAAACTGTTTTTT

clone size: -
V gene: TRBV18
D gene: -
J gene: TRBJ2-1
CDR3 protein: CASSYGVGGNEQFF
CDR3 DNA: TGTGCCAGCTCGTATGGGGTAGGAGGCAATGAGCAGTTCTTC

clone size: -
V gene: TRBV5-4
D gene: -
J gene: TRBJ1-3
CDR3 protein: CASSLNSHSGNTIYF
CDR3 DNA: TGTGCCAGCAGCTTGAACAGCCACTCTGGAAACACCATATATTTT

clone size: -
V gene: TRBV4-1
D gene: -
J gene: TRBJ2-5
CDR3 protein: CASSQIGRGGETQYF
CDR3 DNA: TGCGCCAGCAGCCAGATCGGACGTGGAGGAGAGACCCAGTACTTC

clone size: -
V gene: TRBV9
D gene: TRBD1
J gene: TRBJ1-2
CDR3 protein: CASSLDPGTGGLYGYTF
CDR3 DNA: TGTGCCAGCAGCCTAGACCCCGGGACAGGGGGACTTTATGGCTACACCTTC

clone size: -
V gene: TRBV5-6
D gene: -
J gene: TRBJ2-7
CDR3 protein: CASSLGTRYYEQYF
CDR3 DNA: TGTGCCAGCAGCTTGGGGACTCGATACTACGAGCAGTACTTC

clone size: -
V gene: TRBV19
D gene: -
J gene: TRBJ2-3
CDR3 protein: CASSSIAGDVTDTQYF
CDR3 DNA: TGTGCCAGTAGTTCAATAGCAGGGGATGTAACAGATACGCAGTATTTT

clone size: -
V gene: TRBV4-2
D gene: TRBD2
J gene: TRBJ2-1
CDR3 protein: CASSQRGGGLRNEQFF
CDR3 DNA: TGTGCCAGCAGCCAGCGGGGCGGGGGTCTAAGGAATGAGCAGTTCTTC